Below, 15 T cell receptor beta chains from the same sample are listed, as sequenced in a study of T cell responses to AZD1222 COVID-19 vaccine. The method was immunoSEQ multiplex PCR; TCRdb's version includes in-frame clones alone and lacks a portion of them. In the table there are 80,000 to 90,000 clones, approximately 89% of which are singletons. The sequenced sample was peripheral blood, obtained on day 0 of AZD1222 vaccination. The source is an adult in good health.

The J gene is TRBJ1-2, the V gene TRBV10-1; 7 bases align to TRBD1. Germline V gene data show CDR1 as WNHNN and CDR2 as SYGVQD (reference sequence). The CDR3 runs to 14 residues. The V segment lost 3 bases and the J segment 3 bases; nucleotides outside the gene matches: 4. The CDR3 coding sequence is TGCGCCAGCAGTGAACAGGGGAGCCACTATGGCTACACCTTC. Encoded protein: CASSEQGSHYGYTF.

The chain couples TRBV27 to TRBJ1-1, with D perhaps TRBD1 (6 bases). V lost 8 bases and J 1 base, leaving 20 bases between the germline ends. Germline CDR1 is MNHEY and CDR2 is SMNVEV (reference sequence). The CDR3 length is 16 residues. Here the CDR3 DNA reads TGTGCCAGCGAGTTGGGTGGGGGCCCCGGGAACACTGAAGCTTTCTTT. It yields the protein CASELGGGPGNTEAFF.

Only one count was recorded for this clone. The V and J genes are TRBV2 and TRBJ1-3; D might be TRBD1 (5 bases). CDR1 and CDR2 from the germline V gene are SNHLY and FYNNEI. V lost 2 bases to trimming and J lost 2 bases, with 7 bases between them. This CDR3 spans 14 amino acids. CDR3 in amino acids: CASSEQGAGNTIYF. Here the CDR3 DNA reads TGTGCCAGCAGTGAACAGGGAGCTGGAAACACCATATATTTT.

CDR3: CASSPGPGNYGYTF. CDR3 coding DNA: TGCGCCAGCAGCCCGGGACCTGGGAACTATGGCTACACCTTC. The chain joins TRBV4-3 to TRBJ1-2; tentatively, D is TRBD1 (5 bases). With 4 bases removed from V and 2 bases from J, the gap between germline ends came to 11 bases. The CDR3 loop spans 14 amino acids. Per germline, CDR1 LGHNA and CDR2 YSLEER.

This rearrangement joins TRBV25-1 to TRBJ2-7; D call uncertain. The CDR3 contains 14 residues. The germline V gene encodes CDR1 MGHDK and CDR2 SYGVNS. The V end was cut by 7 bases, the J end by 3 bases, with 16 bases between. This CDR3 reads CASTPAEGIYEQYF. The CDR3, as DNA: TGTGCCAGCACGCCCGCCGAAGGTATCTACGAGCAGTACTTC.

The V call is TRBV25-1, the J call TRBJ1-2, with D unresolved. The V end lost 4 bases, the J end lost 4 bases, and 7 bases lay between the germline ends. CDR1 is MGHDK and CDR2 is SYGVNS in the germline V gene. This CDR3 has 12 amino acids. As DNA, the CDR3 is TGTGCCAGCAGTGTCGACACCTATGGCTACACCTTC. This sequence encodes CASSVDTYGYTF.

This clone has just one count. The gene calls are TRBV6-5 and TRBJ2-5, with D possibly matching TRBD2 (6 bases). The V end was cut by 6 bases, the J end by 4 bases, with 12 bases between. The CDR3 contains 13 residues. From germline, CDR1 is MNHEY and CDR2 SVGAGI. The CDR3 nucleotides read TGTGCCAGCAGGTTTAGCGGTCCAGAGACCCAGTACTTC. It codes for CASRFSGPETQYF.

This clone was seen only once. The chain joins TRBV10-3 to TRBJ1-1; 10 nucleotides align to TRBD1. Trimming at V came to 6 bases and at J to 0 bases, leaving 7 bases not matched to a gene. The CDR3 totals 16 residues. CDR1 is ENHRY and CDR2 is SYGVKD in the germline V gene. The CDR3 reads CAISSGQGGMNTEAFF. The CDR3 region has the DNA TGTGCCATCAGCTCCGGACAGGGGGGGATGAACACTGAAGCTTTCTTT.

Only a few counts were recorded for this clone. The V call is TRBV6-2 or TRBV6-3, the J call TRBJ1-2, with D tentatively TRBD1 (6 bases). The germline V and J ends were trimmed by 0 bases and 6 bases, with 11 bases remaining between them. The CDR3 loop spans 14 amino acids. Germline CDR1 is MNHEY and CDR2 is SVGEGT. The CDR3 sequence: CASSYSWQGNGYTF. The CDR3 bases are TGTGCCAGCAGTTACTCGTGGCAGGGGAATGGCTACACCTTC.

A single count supports this clone. This chain links TRBV7-8 with TRBJ1-5; no reliable D call. V was pared by 4 bases and J by 0 bases, with 10 bases between. The CDR3 spans 15 residues. CDR1 and CDR2 (germline): SGHVS, FQNEAQ. The CDR3 DNA reads TGTGCCAGCAGCTCAGACCAGACTAGCAATCAGCCCCAGCATTTT. Amino acid sequence: CASSSDQTSNQPQHF.

This chain links TRBV27 with TRBJ2-1; perhaps D is TRBD1 or TRBD2 (5 bases each). This CDR3 has 17 amino acids. Germline lookup yields CDR1 MNHEY and CDR2 SMNVEV (reference sequence). The ends were cut back, 8 bases at V and 0 bases at J, with 20 bases in the middle. This CDR3 is CASAPRGGSSSYNEQFF. CDR3 in DNA: TGTGCCAGCGCTCCTAGGGGCGGGTCCAGCTCCTACAATGAGCAGTTCTTC.

This chain joins TRBV7-9 and TRBJ2-5; D uncertain. Germline values: CDR1 SEHNR, CDR2 FQNEAQ (reference sequence). V dropped 5 bases and J dropped 5 bases, with 15 bases sitting between them. CDR3 length: 14 amino acids. The chain's CDR3 is CASSPSLSMETQYF. The CDR3 DNA reads as TGTGCCAGCAGCCCGAGTTTATCGATGGAGACCCAGTACTTC.

The rearrangement joins TRBV7-2 to TRBJ2-2, with D maybe TRBD2 (6 bases). CDR1 and CDR2 from the germline V gene are SGHTA and FQGNSA. The CDR3 loop spans 16 amino acids. With 6 bases removed from V and 2 bases from J, the gap between germline ends came to 16 bases. The CDR3 reads CASSPVQGGNTGELFF. CDR3 nucleotides: TGTGCCAGCAGTCCGGTCCAGGGAGGAAACACCGGGGAGCTGTTTTTT.

The genes are TRBV27 and TRBJ2-5; 9 bases match TRBD1. V was pared by 7 bases and J by 1 base, with 7 bases of the junction left unmatched. Per germline, CDR1 MNHEY and CDR2 SMNVEV (reference sequence). This CDR3 region has 15 residues. The CDR3 DNA reads as TGTGCCAGCACCGGGACAGGGACCCCCCAAGAGACCCAGTACTTC. This gives the protein CASTGTGTPQETQYF.

This clone was recorded only once. The chain joins TRBV3-1 (or the pseudogene TRBV3-2) to TRBJ2-2; D ambiguous. This CDR3 is 18 amino acids long. Trimming shortened V by 0 bases and J by 1 base, and 15 bases separated the two germline ends. Germline CDR1 reads LGHDT; CDR2 reads YNNKEL (reference sequence). The CDR3 bases are TGTGCCAGCAGCCAAGAGGCCATCAAGACCAGGAACACCGGGGAGCTGTTTTTT. It codes for CASSQEAIKTRNTGELFF.